Each of the 5 T cell receptor beta chains below was sequenced from the same sample in a study of T cell responses to AZD1222 COVID-19 vaccine. Assay used: immunoSEQ multiplex PCR; TCRdb lists only in-frame clones, some missing. This table holds about 150,000 clones, 93% found once. This material consisted of peripheral blood, taken on day 0 of AZD1222 vaccination. The receptors come from an adult in good health.

The CDR3 spells CASREGQVISPQHF. For the CDR3, the DNA is TGCGCCAGCAGGGAGGGGCAAGTAATAAGCCCCCAGCATTTT. The chain employs TRBV10-2 and TRBJ1-5, with D possibly being TRBD1 (5 bases). This CDR3 is built from 14 residues. V shed 6 bases and J shed 10 bases, with 19 bases lying between them. Germline V lookup: CDR1 WSHSY, CDR2 SAAADI.

The genes are TRBV7-9 and TRBJ2-1; D is perhaps TRBD2 (5 bases). CDR1 and CDR2 from the germline V gene are SEHNR and FQNEAQ (reference sequence). Trimming stripped 4 bases from V and 3 bases from J, with 16 bases between. CDR3 length: 16 residues. The CDR3 is CASSSLANLLYNEQFF. The CDR3 DNA reads TGTGCCAGCAGCTCCCTAGCAAACCTTCTCTACAATGAGCAGTTCTTC. Full variable domain (rest looked up from reference TRBV7-9 and TRBJ2-1): DTGVSQNPRHKITKRGQNVTFRCDPISEHNRLYWYRQTLGQGPEFLTYFQNEAQLEKSRLLSDRFSAERPKGSFSTLEIQRTEQGDSAMYLCASSSLANLLYNEQFFGPGTRLTVL.

The V call is TRBV15, the J call TRBJ1-2; 7 bases match TRBD1. CDR1 and CDR2 (germline): LNHNV, YYDKDF (reference sequence). The CDR3 loop spans 12 amino acids. V lost 6 bases, J lost 7 bases, and 5 bases stayed unmatched. CDR3 in amino acids: CATSRGPSGYTF. The CDR3, as DNA: TGTGCCACCAGTAGGGGGCCCTCTGGCTACACCTTC.

The gene calls are TRBV9 and TRBJ1-2, with 7 bases fitting TRBD1. The CDR3 runs 15 residues. The V and J ends lost 3 bases and 0 bases, in that order; junction bases with no gene match: 5. Per the germline V gene, CDR1 is SGDLS and CDR2 is YYNGEE. CDR3 coding DNA: TGTGCCAGCAGCGAAAGACAGGGCCCTAACTATGGCTACACCTTC. Translated, it gives CASSERQGPNYGYTF.

The chain is built from TRBV6-2 or TRBV6-3 and TRBJ2-1, with TRBD2 matching over 16 bases. Germline values: CDR1 MNHEY, CDR2 SVGEGT. V lost 2 bases and J lost 12; bases outside the gene matches: 4. This CDR3 region has 15 residues. CDR3 DNA sequence: TGTGCCAGCAGTTACGTTGGGACTAGCGGGAGGGGGCAGTTCTTC. This codes for CASSYVGTSGRGQFF.